This entry describes one T cell receptor (beta chain). These data originate in a study of identifying expanded T cells in peripheral blood. After removal of 4 bases from V and 4 bases from J, the junction contained 2 bases not matched to a gene. Germline V CDR1 and CDR2: SGHTA, FQGNSA. The CDR3 is 14 residues long. Sequencing used immunoSEQ multiplex PCR; TCRdb keeps in-frame clones, though not all of them. The table includes 70,000 or so clones, around 90% detected once. The TCR originated in a person aged 18 to 75 in good health. Input material: blood. This chain joins TRBV7-2 and TRBJ1-5; TRBD1 matches at 9 bases. The CDR3 is CASSYGQGNQPQHF. CDR3 nucleotide sequence: TGTGCCAGCAGCTACGGACAGGGGAATCAGCCCCAGCATTTT.